Following are 20 T cell receptor delta chains from one sample sequenced in a study of gamma-delta T cells after stem cell transplantation. TCRdb re-analyzed the RT-PCR reads via CATT. The sample contains thousands of delta-chain clones, about 5% of which appear only once. Sample: gamma-delta T cells. Receptor source: a human donor. It is not recorded whose cells these are; they may come from a transplant donor.

Comment on this clone: This probably arose from a read error, given a far larger clone one base away. This same CDR3 is encoded by further DNA sequences in the sample. V and J are TRDV2 and TRDJ1; 9 nucleotides agree with TRDD3. Germline-derived CDR1 and CDR2 are GEAIGNYY and EKD. Unmatched junction bases numbered 8, after V lost 7 bases and J lost 0 bases. The CDR3 is made up of 15 amino acids. CDR3 in amino acids: CACDRLGEDTDKLIF. The CDR3 DNA follows: TGTGCCTGCGACCGACTGGGGGAGGACACCGATAAACTCATCTTT.

A remark on this clone: A read error may be the cause here, since a much bigger clone is one base away. The chain carries TRDV2 and TRDJ1, with 10 bases identical to TRDD3. This CDR3 has 18 amino acids. Germline lookup yields CDR1 GEAIGNYY and CDR2 EKD. The CDR3: CACDTVATGGSLTDKLTF. The CDR3 region has the DNA TGTGCCTGTGACACCGTGGCAACTGGGGGATCCCTCACCGATAAACTCACCTTT.

The sample holds a few counts of this clone. With only one base between it and a far larger clone, this is likely a read error. The V call is TRDV2, the J call TRDJ1, with D unresolved. Between the trimmed V and J ends, which lost 0 bases and 0 bases, there was a span of 13 bases. The germline V gene has CDR1 GEAIGNYY and CDR2 EKD. The CDR3 consists of 16 residues. CDR3: CACDTVASGDTDKLIF. The DNA for the CDR3 is TGTGCCTGTGACACCGTCGCGTCCGGAGACACCGATAAACTCATCTTT.

This clone was found a few times. The likely explanation is a read error, given a far larger clone one base away. Other DNA sequences from this sample encode an identical CDR3 as well. V gene TRDV2 combines with J gene TRDJ1, with D perhaps assigned TRDD2 or TRDD3 (5 bases each). The CDR3 covers 18 residues. Between the trimmed V and J ends, which lost 3 bases and 2 bases, there was a span of 24 bases. Germline V lookup: CDR1 GEAIGNYY, CDR2 EKD. CDR3 protein: CACDPLLATGGPTDKLIF. In nucleotides, the CDR3 is TGTGCCTGTGACCCCCTTCTTGCTACTGGAGGACCAACCGATAAACTCATCTTT.

With respect to this clone: A read error likely explains this, since a far larger clone differs by one base. The sample contains more than one DNA sequence encoding this CDR3. V and J are TRDV2 and TRDJ2; maybe TRDD3 (6 bases). The CDR3 loop spans 18 amino acids. CDR1 is GEAIGNYY, CDR2 EKD, per germline. The CDR3 DNA reads TGCGCCTGTGACACCATGGATCCCCCGGGTGGGGGCACAGCACAACTCTTCTTT. It encodes CACDTMDPPGGGTAQLFF.

The table lists this clone with a few counts. Since a much larger clone is just one base distant, this may be a read error. The J gene is TRDJ1, the V gene TRDV2, with TRDD3 identical over 12 bases. Looked up from germline, CDR1 is GEAIGNYY and CDR2 is EKD. Trimming removed 3 bases from V and 0 bases from J; junction bases left unmatched: 19. The CDR3 contains 21 residues. The DNA of the CDR3 is TGTGCCTGTGACGCCGTGACTGGGGGATACAGGATGGGGAGGGACACCGATAAACTCATCTTT. It encodes CACDAVTGGYRMGRDTDKLIF.

About this clone: A read error likely explains this, since a far larger clone differs by one base. The V and J genes are TRDV2 and TRDJ1; 11 positions agree with TRDD3. The CDR3 extends over 18 amino acids. CDR1 is GEAIGNYY, CDR2 EKD, per germline. CDR3 sequence (DNA): TGTGCCCGTGACACCGCAGACCGATTGGGGGATACGGTGGATAAACTCATCTTT. Translation gives CARDTADRLGDTVDKLIF.

This clone turned up a few times. A far larger clone differs by one base, so this is likely a read error. This chain connects TRDV2 to TRDJ1; D unclear. The V and J ends lost 3 bases and 0 bases respectively, with 16 bases between them. The CDR3 covers 16 residues. CDR1 is GEAIGNYY and CDR2 is EKD in the germline V gene. Here the CDR3 reads CACDAVASRDTDKLIF. The CDR3 region has the DNA TGTGCCTGTGACGCCGTCGCGTCCAGAGACACCGATAAACTCATCTTT.

With regard to this clone: This may come from a read error, since a much larger clone is one base off. The rearrangement links TRDV2 to TRDJ1, with 10 bases matching TRDD3. The CDR3 consists of 16 residues. Germline-derived CDR1 and CDR2 are GEAIGNYY and EKD. CDR3 DNA: TGTGCCCGTGACCCTATCGAAATGGGGGATACACGTTGCCTCATCTTT. Protein: CARDPIEMGDTRCLIF.

A word on this clone: TCRdb's protein for this DNA is that of a much larger clone and differs from the translation at residue 4, likely a read error; the protein shown is the DNA translation. The rearrangement uses TRDV2 and TRDJ1; D uncertain. Germline lookup yields CDR1 GEAIGNYY and CDR2 EKD. The CDR3 has 14 amino acids. The CDR3 reads CACGTLSSTDKLIF. DNA for the CDR3: TGTGCCTGTGGCACCCTCTCCTCAACCGATAAACTCATCTTT.

The sample holds a few counts of this clone. This may be a read error: a much more frequent sequence differs by one nucleotide. Other DNA sequences in this specimen translate into the identical CDR3. V gene TRDV1 combines with J gene TRDJ1, with 7 bases fitting TRDD3. This CDR3 comprises 18 residues. Per germline, CDR1 TSWWSYY and CDR2 QGS. In DNA form, the CDR3 reads TGTGCCCTTGGCAGCCTTACGAAACGTTCTGGGGGGTTCGATAAACTCATCTTT. Translated: CALGSLTKRSGGFDKLIF.

This clone is large by share. In the same sample, other DNA sequences code for this CDR3. The chain uses TRDV2 and TRDJ3; 8 bases match TRDD3. V was clipped by 3 bases and J by 0 bases; unmatched bases: 3. The CDR3 is made up of 17 amino acids. Per germline, CDR1 GEAIGNYY and CDR2 EKD. The CDR3 bases are TGTGCCTGTGACCCGACTGGGGGCTCCTGGGACACCCGACAGATGTTTTTC. It codes for CACDPTGGSWDTRQMFF.

Concerning this clone itself: TCRdb's entry gives the protein of a much larger clone, which mismatches this DNA's translation at residue 13, likely from a read error; the protein reported here is translated from the DNA. The gene calls are TRDV2 and TRDJ3, with TRDD3 matching 12 bases. This CDR3 spans 19 amino acids. Germline V gives CDR1 GEAIGNYY, CDR2 EKD. The CDR3 region has the DNA TGTGCCTGTGACACCCTACTGGGGGATACCTCCTGGGGCACCCGACAGATGTTTTTC. It encodes CACDTLLGDTSWGTRQMFF.

This clone has just a few counts. A far bigger clonotype differs at one base, so this is likely a read error. This sequence joins TRDV2 and TRDJ1; 8 nucleotides line up with TRDD3. CDR1 and CDR2 (germline): GEAIGNYY, EKD. The CDR3 runs 16 residues. The DNA for the CDR3 is TGTGCCTGTGACACCTTGACTGGGGGCCGACCCAATAAACCCATCTTT. It specifies CACDTLTGGRPNKPIF.

This clone has only a few counts. A much larger clone lies a single base off, so this may be a read error. V is TRDV2 and J is TRDJ1; possible D gene TRDD2, 5 bases. Looked up from germline, CDR1 is GEAIGNYY and CDR2 is EKD. This CDR3 is 15 amino acids long. The CDR3 coding sequence is TGTGCCTGTGACACCTTAGCAGCCTACACCAATAAACTCATCTTT. Translated: CACDTLAAYTNKLIF.

This clone was observed a few times. A read error is likely here: a far larger clone is one base away. The chain uses TRDV2 and TRDJ3; no reliable D call. This CDR3 is built from 20 residues. V was clipped by 2 bases and J by 0 bases, with 19 bases between them. CDR1 is GEAIGNYY, CDR2 EKD, per germline. The CDR3 is CACDSTVGRESSWDTRQMFF. Written as DNA, the CDR3 is TGTGCCTGTGACAGCACGGTCGGGAGGGAGAGCTCCTGGGACACCCGACAGATGTTTTTC.

This clone was seen more than once but under ten times. A single base is all that separates this from a far larger clone, so a read error is likely. Distinct nucleotide sequences in the sample also encode this CDR3. V is TRDV2 and J is TRDJ1; TRDD3 might be the D (6 bases). The CDR3 runs 15 residues. CDR1 and CDR2 from the germline V gene are GEAIGNYY and EKD. CDR3 loop: CACDYVEDTDDKLIF. CDR3 nucleotide sequence: TGTGCCTGTGATTACGTCGAGGATACCGACGATAAGCTCATCTTT.

Note on this clone: This sequence is one base from a far larger clone and is likely a read error. The identical CDR3 is also encoded by other nucleotide sequences in the sample. The V and J genes are TRDV2 and TRDJ1; D is unclear. CDR3 size: 20 residues. Germline V gene data show CDR1 as GEAIGNYY and CDR2 as EKD. The DNA of the CDR3 is TGTGCCTGCGACACCGTTAAACCTATGGGCGCGGGTCGCGGGCCGGCCGAACTCATCTTT. Protein: CACDTVKPMGAGRGPAELIF.

This clone was counted a few times. This likely stems from a read error, as it lies one base from a far larger clone. Within the sample, other DNA sequences also encode this same CDR3. CDR3 protein: CACDTVEGGYDDKLIF. The CDR3 nucleotides are TGTGCCTGCGACACCGTGGAGGGGGGATACGACGATAAACTCATCTTT. The genes are TRDV2 and TRDJ1, with 10 bases lining up with TRDD3. The CDR3 loop spans 16 amino acids. CDR1 and CDR2 from the germline V gene are GEAIGNYY and EKD.

As regards this clone: This likely came from a read error, as a far larger clone is one base away. The V and J genes are TRDV2 and TRDJ1, with 9 bases matching TRDD3. Germline CDR1 reads GEAIGNYY; CDR2 reads EKD. V dropped 5 bases and J dropped 2; count of bases not matched to a gene: 8. The CDR3 consists of 15 residues. CDR3 sequence: CACGALGDGTDKLIF. The CDR3 region has the DNA TGTGCCTGTGGCGCCCTGGGGGATGGTACCGATAAACTCATCTTT.